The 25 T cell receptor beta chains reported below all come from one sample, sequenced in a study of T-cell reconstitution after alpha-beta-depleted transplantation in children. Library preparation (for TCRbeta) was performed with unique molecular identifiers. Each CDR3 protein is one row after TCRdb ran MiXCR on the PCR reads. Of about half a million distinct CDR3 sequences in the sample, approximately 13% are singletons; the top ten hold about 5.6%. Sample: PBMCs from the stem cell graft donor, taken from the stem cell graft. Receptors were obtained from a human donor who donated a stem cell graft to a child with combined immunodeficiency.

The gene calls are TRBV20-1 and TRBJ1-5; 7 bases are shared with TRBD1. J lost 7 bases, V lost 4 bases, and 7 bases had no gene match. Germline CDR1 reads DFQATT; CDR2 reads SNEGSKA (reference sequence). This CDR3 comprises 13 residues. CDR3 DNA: TGCAGTGCTAACCATCCAGGGGGGCAGCCCCAGCATTTT. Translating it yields CSANHPGGQPQHF.

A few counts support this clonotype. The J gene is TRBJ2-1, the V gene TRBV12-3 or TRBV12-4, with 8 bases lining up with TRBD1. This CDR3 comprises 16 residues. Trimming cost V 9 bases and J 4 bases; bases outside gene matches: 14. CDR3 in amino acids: CASGTGGMRRYNEQFF. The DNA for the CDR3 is TGTGCCAGTGGAACAGGGGGAATGCGGAGGTACAATGAGCAGTTCTTC.

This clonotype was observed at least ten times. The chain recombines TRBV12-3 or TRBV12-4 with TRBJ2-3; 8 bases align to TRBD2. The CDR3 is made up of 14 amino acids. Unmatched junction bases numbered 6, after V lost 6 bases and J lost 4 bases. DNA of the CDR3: TGTGCCAGCAGCCCGGGGGGGCGGTCAGATACGCAGTATTTT. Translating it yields CASSPGGRSDTQYF.

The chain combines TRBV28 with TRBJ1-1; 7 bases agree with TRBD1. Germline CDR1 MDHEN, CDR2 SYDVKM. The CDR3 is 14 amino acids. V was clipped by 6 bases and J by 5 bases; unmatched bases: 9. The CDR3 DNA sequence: TGTGCCAGCAGAAACCAAGGGGGCAGAACTGAAGCTTTCTTT. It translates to CASRNQGGRTEAFF.

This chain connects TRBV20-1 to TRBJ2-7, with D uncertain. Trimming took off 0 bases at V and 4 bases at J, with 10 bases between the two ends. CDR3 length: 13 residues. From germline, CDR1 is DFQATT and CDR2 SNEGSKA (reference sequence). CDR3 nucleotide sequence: TGCAGTGCTAGAGATGCCGGAAGGTACGAGCAGTACTTC. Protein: CSARDAGRYEQYF.

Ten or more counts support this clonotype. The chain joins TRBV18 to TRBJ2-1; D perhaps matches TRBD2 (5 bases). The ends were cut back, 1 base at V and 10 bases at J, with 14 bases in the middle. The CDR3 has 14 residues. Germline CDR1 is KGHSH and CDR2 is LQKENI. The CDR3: CASSPLAPHPEQFF. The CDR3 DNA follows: TGTGCCAGCTCACCACTAGCGCCACACCCCGAGCAGTTCTTC.

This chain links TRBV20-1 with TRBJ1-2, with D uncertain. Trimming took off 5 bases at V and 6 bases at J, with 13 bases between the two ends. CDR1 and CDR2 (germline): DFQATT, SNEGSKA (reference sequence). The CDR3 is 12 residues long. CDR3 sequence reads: CSARKMSHGYTF. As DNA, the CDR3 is TGCAGTGCTCGTAAGATGAGCCATGGCTACACCTTC.

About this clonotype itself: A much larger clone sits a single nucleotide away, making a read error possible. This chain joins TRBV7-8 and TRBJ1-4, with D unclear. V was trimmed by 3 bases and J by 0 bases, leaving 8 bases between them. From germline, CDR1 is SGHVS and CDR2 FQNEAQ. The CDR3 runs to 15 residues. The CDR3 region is CASSLEWTTNEKLFF. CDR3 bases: TGTGCCAGCAGCTTGGAATGGACAACTAATGAAAAACTGTTTTTT.

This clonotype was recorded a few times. CDR3 loop: CSARPPQGLDYGYTF. CDR3 DNA sequence: TGCAGTGCTCGGCCCCCGCAGGGCCTTGACTATGGCTACACCTTC. The chain carries TRBV20-1 and TRBJ1-2; maybe TRBD1 (5 bases). With 5 bases removed from V and 3 bases from J, the gap between germline ends came to 19 bases. Germline V gene sequence: CDR1 DFQATT, CDR2 SNEGSKA (reference sequence). This CDR3 comprises 15 residues.

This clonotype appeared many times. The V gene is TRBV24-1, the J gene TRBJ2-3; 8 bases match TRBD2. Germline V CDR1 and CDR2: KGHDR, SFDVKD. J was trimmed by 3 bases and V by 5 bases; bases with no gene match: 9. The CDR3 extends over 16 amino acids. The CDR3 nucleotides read TGTGCCACCAGTGGGGCCAGCGGGAGCGGGACAGATACGCAGTATTTT. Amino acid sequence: CATSGASGSGTDTQYF.

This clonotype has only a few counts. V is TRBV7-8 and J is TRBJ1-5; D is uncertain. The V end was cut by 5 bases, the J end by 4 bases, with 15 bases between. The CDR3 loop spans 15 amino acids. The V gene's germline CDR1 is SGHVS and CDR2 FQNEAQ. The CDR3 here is CASSAIGGINQPQHF. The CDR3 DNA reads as TGTGCCAGCAGCGCAATCGGAGGGATTAATCAGCCCCAGCATTTT.

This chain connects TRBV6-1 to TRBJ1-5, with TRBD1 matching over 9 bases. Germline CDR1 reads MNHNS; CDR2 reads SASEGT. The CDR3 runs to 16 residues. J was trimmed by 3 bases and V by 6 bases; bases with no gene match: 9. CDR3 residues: CASSRFGQGINQPQHF. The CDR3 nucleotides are TGTGCCAGCAGCCGGTTCGGACAGGGGATCAATCAGCCCCAGCATTTT.

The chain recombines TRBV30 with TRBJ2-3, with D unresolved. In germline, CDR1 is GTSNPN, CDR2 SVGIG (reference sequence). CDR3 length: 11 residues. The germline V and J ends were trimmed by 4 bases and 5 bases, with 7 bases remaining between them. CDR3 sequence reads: CAWTPLDTQYF. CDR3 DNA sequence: TGTGCCTGGACGCCCTTAGATACGCAGTATTTT.

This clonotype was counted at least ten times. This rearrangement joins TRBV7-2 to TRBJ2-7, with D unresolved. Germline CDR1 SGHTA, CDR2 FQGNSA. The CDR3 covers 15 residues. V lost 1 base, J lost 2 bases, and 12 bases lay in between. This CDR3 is CASSLGAPQTYEQYF. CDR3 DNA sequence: TGTGCCAGCAGCTTAGGCGCGCCTCAAACCTACGAGCAGTACTTC.

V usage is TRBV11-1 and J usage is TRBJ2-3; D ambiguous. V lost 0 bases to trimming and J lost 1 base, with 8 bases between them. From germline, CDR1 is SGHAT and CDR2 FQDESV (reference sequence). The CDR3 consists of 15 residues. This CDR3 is CASSLAAAGTDTQYF. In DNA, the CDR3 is TGTGCCAGCAGCTTAGCGGCGGCCGGCACAGATACGCAGTATTTT.

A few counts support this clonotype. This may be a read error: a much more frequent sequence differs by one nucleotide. The CDR3 sequence is CASSVGPAYEQYF. CDR3 bases: TGTGCCAGCAGCGTAGGCCCGGCCTACGAGCAGTACTTC. V and J are TRBV2 and TRBJ2-7; D unclear. Per the germline V gene, CDR1 is SNHLY and CDR2 is FYNNEI. Trimming took 6 bases from V and 2 from J, leaving 11 bases between them. CDR3 length: 13 amino acids.

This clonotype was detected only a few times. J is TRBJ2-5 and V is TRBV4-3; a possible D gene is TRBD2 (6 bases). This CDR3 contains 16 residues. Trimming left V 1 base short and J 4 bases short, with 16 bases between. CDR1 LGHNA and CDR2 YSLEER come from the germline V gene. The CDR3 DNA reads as TGCGCCAGCAGCCAAGCGTGGGCTAGCGAGGGAGAGACCCAGTACTTC. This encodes CASSQAWASEGETQYF.

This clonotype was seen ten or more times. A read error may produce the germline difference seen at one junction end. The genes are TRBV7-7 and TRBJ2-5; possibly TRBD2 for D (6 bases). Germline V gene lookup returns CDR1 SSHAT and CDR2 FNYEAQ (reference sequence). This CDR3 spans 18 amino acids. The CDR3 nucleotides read TGTGCCAGCAGCTTAGCAAAGACTAGTTGGGGGGACCACGAGACCCAGTACTTC. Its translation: CASSLAKTSWGDHETQYF.

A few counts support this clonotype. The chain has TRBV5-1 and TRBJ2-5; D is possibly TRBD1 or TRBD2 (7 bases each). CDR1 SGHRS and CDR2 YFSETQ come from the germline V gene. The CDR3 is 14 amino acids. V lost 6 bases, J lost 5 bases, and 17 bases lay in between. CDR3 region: CASTGGGQMETQYF. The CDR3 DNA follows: TGCGCCAGCACTGGCGGGGGACAGATGGAGACCCAGTACTTC.

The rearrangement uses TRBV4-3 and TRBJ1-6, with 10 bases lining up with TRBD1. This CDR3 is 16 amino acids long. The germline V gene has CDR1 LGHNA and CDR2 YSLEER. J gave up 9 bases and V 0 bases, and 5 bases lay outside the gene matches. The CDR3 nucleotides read TGCGCCAGCAGCCAAGATCAAGGGACAGGGGTTTCACCCCTCCACTTT. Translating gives CASSQDQGTGVSPLHF.

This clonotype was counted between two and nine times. The CDR3 reads CASSQVIGAYEQYF. The CDR3 DNA sequence: TGTGCCAGCAGCCAAGTTATAGGGGCCTACGAGCAGTACTTC. V and J are TRBV4-2 and TRBJ2-7, with a possible D match to TRBD1 (5 bases). Per the germline V gene, CDR1 is LGHNA and CDR2 is YNFKEQ. This CDR3 region has 14 residues. Trimming took off 1 base at V and 2 bases at J, with 9 bases between the two ends.

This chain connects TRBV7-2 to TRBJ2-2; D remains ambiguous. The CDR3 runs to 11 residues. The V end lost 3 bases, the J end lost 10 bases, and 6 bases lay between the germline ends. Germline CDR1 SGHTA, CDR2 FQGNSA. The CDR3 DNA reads TGTGCCAGCAGCTTTTATGAGGAGCTGTTTTTT. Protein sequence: CASSFYEELFF.

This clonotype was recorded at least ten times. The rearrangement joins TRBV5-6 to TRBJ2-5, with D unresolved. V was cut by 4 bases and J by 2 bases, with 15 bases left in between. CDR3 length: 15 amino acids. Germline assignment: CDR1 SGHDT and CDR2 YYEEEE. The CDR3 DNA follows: TGTGCCAGCAGCGATATTAGGGATCGACAAGAGACCCAGTACTTC. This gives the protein CASSDIRDRQETQYF.

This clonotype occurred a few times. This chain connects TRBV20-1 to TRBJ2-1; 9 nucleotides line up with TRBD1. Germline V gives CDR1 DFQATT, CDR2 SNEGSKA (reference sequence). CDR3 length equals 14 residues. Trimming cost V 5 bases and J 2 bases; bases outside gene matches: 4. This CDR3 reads CSAPRQGAYNEQFF. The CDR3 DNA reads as TGCAGTGCTCCTCGACAGGGGGCCTACAATGAGCAGTTCTTC.

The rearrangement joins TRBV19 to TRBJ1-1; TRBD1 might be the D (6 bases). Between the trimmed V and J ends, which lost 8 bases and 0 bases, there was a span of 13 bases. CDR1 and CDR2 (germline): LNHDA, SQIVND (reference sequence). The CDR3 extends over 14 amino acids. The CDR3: CASSTGTLNTEAFF. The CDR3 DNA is TGTGCCAGTTCTACCGGGACATTGAACACTGAAGCTTTCTTT.